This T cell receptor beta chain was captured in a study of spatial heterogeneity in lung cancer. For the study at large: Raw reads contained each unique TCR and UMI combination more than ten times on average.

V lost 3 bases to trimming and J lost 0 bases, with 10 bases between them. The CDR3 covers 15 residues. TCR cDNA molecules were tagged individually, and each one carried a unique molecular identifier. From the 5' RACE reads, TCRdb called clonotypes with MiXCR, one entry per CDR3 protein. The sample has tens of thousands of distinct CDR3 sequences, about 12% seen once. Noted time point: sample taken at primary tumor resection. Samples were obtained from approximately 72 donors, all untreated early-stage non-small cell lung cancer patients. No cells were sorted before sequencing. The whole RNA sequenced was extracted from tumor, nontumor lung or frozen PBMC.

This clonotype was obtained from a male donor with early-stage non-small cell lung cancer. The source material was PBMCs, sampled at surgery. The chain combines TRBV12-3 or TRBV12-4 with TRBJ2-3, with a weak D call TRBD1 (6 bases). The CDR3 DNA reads TGTGCCAGCAGTTTTTGGGGGCGCAGCACAGATACGCAGTATTTT. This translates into CASSFWGRSTDTQYF.